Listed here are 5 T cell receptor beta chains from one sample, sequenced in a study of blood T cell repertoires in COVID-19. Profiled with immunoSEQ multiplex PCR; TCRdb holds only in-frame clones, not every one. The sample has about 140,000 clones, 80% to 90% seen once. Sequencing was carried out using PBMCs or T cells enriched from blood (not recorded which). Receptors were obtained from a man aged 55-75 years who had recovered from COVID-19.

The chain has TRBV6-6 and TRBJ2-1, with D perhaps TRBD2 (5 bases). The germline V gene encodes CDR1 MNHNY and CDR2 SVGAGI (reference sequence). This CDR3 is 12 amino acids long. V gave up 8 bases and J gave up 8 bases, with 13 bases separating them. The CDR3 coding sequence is TGTGCCAGCGGACTTTCTGTCCATGAGCAGTTCTTC. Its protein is CASGLSVHEQFF.

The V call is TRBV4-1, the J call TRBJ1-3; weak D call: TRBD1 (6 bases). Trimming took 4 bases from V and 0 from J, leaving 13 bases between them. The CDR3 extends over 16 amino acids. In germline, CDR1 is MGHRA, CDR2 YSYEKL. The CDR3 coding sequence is TGCGCCAGCAGCCTCGGACAGCAACCCTCTGGAAACACCATATATTTT. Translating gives CASSLGQQPSGNTIYF.

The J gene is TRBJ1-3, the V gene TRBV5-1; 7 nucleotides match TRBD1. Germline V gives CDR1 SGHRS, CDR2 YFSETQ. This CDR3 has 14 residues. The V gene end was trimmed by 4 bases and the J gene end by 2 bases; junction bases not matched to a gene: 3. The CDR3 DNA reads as TGCGCCAGCAGCCCAGACAGGGCTGGAAACACCATATATTTT. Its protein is CASSPDRAGNTIYF.

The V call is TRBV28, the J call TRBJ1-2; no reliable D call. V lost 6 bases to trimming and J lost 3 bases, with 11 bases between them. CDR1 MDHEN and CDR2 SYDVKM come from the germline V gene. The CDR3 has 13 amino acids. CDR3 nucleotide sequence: TGTGCCAGCAGCCGTGACACTGACTATGGCTACACCTTC. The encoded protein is CASSRDTDYGYTF.

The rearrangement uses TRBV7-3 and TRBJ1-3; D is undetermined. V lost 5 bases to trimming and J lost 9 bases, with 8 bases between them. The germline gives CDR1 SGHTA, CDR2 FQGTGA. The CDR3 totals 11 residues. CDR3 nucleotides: TGTGCCAGCAGCACGCCCAGCACCATATATTTT. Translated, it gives CASSTPSTIYF.